The T cell receptor beta chain under discussion was sequenced for a study of T cells in Graves' hyperthyroidism and ophthalmopathy (dated by TCRdb to between 2018 and 2021). Background on the whole study: Peripheral blood was sampled at the time of initial diagnosis, prior to any treatment. A discovery cohort of about 96 patients, about 43 with Graves' ophthalmopathy and 57 with stable Graves' hyperthyroidism, was used to find distinguishing TCR V-J signatures. Whether ophthalmopathy could be predicted prospectively was tested in an independent validation cohort made up of 18 to 20 hyperthyroidism patients plus 17 patients who later progressed to ophthalmopathy. The approximately 95 discovery patients were divided at random into training and test sets in a 7:3 ratio. Thyroid tissue and blood T-cell repertoires from several Graves' hyperthyroidism patients were also compared in the study. Following sampling, methimazole starting at 30 mg daily was given to hyperthyroidism patients, and high-dose intravenous methylprednisolone was given to ophthalmopathy patients. According to the paper, TCR Vbeta CDR3 sequencing was carried out on some 130 peripheral blood samples, which came from around 43 ophthalmopathy, 70 to 80 hyperthyroidism and about 17 progressor patients.

Deletion took 7 bases off V and 2 bases off J, with a span of 13 bases between the germline ends. The CDR3, from cysteine to phenylalanine, totals 14 residues. Just the 42-base CDR3 DNA is kept, in frame starting at base 1. Based on the germline V gene, the CDR1 and CDR2 sequences are MNHEY and SVGEGT. Study-level results and caveats: A 13 V-J signature model separated ophthalmopathy from stable hyperthyroidism, with around 91% sensitivity and 81% to 83% specificity in cross-validation and 80%/75% in testing. No statistical method was used to set the sample size in advance, and investigators knew the group allocation. Most expanded thyroid clonotypes (frequency above 0.001) were also detected in blood, a finding suggesting that blood repertoires may reflect thyroid immune responses. In validation, progression to ophthalmopathy was predicted by the model with 70.59% sensitivity and around 76% specificity, a median of roughly 6.4 months before onset.

The TCR beta CDR3 regions were amplified from RNA transcripts. The TCR CDR3 was subjected to a first round of RT-PCR using the HTBI primer set and the Qiagen OneStep RT-PCR kit. A second multiplex PCR round built the libraries, followed by size selection and purification. Paired-end sequencing of the libraries was performed with 100 bp reads on an Illumina HiSeq2000. The source study handled its data this way. SOAPnuke was used to process the raw data, throwing out any read that contained adapters or uncalled bases, had a mean Phred below 15, or lacked an exact constant-primer or identifier match. COPE v1.2.5 was used to merge high-quality paired reads, and clonotypes were defined as unique nucleotide sequences. Clonotypes were aligned to IMGT TRBV, TRBD and TRBJ reference segments using MiTCR v1.1. The analysis included only V-J combinations with a frequency above 0.0001, which together covered 99% to 99.2% of the repertoires. A TCS score was defined as the ratio of F50 (clonal expansion) to E x V (chaos), with BLOSUM62-based TCRdist applied between CDR3 peptides within each V-J. Welch's t-statistics and random forest reduced 500 to 650 V-J features to 13, which were used in a naive Bayes classifier (R e1071). Using fastp trimming at Q25 and MiXCR clonotype assembly, TCRdb reanalyzed the public sequencing data and kept in-frame beta chains. CDR3 protein sequences are deduplicated, and each keeps its most common genes and DNA. What appears here as the V and J calls and clone size reflects TCRdb's work, not the paper's. This sample is represented by hundreds of thousands of distinct CDR3 sequences; 11% to 15% of them were singletons. 10% of the sample is taken by the ten largest.

About this clonotype: Its specific antigen is unknown. No quality values exist for individual bases; no much larger clone is one base distant.

Stable Graves' hyperthyroidism was defined as no progression to ophthalmopathy during 18 months of follow-up. The hyperthyroidism patients were between 18 and 65 years old and newly diagnosed, with a disease duration of less than 2 months. Any patient with an uncontrolled infection, another autoimmune disease, pregnancy or lactation was excluded. Diagnoses were based on clinical symptoms, serum thyroxine and TRAb, thyroid ultrasound and orbital computed tomography. Ficoll-Paque density gradient centrifugation was used to isolate PBMCs from approximately 10 ml of fresh peripheral blood. Total RNA was extracted with Trizol reagent, and quality was checked on an Agilent 2100 Bioanalyzer.

The receptor was derived from a woman younger than 35 with Graves' hyperthyroidism. The specimen was blood. The sequence joins TRBV6-2 or TRBV6-3 to TRBJ2-3; the D gene cannot be named for sure. The nucleotide sequence is given as TGTGCCAGCATTGCGGAGCAAATCACAGATACGCAGTATTTT. The resulting protein is CASIAEQITDTQYF.